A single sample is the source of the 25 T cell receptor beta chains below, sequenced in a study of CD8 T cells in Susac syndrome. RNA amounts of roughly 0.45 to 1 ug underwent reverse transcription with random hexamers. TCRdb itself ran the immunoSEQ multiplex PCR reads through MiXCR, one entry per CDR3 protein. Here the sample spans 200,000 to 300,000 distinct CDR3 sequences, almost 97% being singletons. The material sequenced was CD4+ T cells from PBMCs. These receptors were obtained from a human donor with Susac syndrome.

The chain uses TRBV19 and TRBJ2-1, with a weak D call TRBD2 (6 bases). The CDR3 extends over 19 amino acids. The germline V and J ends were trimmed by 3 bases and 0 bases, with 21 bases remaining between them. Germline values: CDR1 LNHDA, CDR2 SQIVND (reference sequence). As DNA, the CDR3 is TGTGCCAGTAGTATGCGGGGAGTCAACCCAATGAGCTCCTACAATGAGCAGTTCTTC. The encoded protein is CASSMRGVNPMSSYNEQFF.

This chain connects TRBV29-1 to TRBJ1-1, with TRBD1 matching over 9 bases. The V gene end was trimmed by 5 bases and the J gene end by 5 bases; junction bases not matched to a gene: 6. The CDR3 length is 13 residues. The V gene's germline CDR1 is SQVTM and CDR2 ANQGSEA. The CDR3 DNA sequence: TGCAGCGTTACCGGGACAGGGAGGACTGAAGCTTTCTTT. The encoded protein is CSVTGTGRTEAFF.

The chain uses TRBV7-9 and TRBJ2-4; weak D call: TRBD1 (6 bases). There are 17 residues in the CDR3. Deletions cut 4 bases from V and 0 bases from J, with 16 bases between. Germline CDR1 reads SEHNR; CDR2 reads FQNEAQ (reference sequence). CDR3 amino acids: CASSSPTGILAKNIQYF. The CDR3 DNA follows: TGTGCCAGCAGCTCCCCAACAGGGATACTAGCCAAAAACATTCAGTACTTC.

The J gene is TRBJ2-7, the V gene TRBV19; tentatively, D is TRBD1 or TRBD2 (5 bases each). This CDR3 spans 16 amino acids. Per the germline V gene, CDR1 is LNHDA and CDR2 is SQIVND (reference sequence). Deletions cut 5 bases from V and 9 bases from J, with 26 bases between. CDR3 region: CASSPTGSGTGASQYF. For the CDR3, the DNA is TGTGCCAGTAGTCCGACCGGATCCGGGACGGGTGCTTCGCAGTACTTC.

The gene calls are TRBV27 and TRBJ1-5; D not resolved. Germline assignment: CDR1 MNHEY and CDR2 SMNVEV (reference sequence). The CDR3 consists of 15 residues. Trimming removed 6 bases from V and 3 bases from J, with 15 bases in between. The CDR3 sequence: CASSPKAHDNQPQHF. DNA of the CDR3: TGTGCCAGCAGCCCGAAGGCACATGACAATCAGCCCCAGCATTTT.

This CDR3 reads CASSQVNGRTAYEQYF. CDR3 nucleotides: TGTGCCAGCAGCCAAGTTAATGGACGAACCGCCTACGAGCAGTACTTC. The rearrangement links TRBV3-1 to TRBJ2-7; D not resolved. The V gene lost 1 base and the J gene lost 2 bases, with 15 bases spanning the gap. The germline gives CDR1 LGHDT, CDR2 YNNKEL (reference sequence). The CDR3 is 16 residues long.

This CDR3 is CSVEDDNPFWGEQYF. CDR3 DNA sequence: TGCAGCGTTGAAGATGACAACCCCTTTTGGGGCGAGCAGTACTTC. The V gene is TRBV29-1, the J gene TRBJ2-7; D is ambiguous. V lost 0 bases to trimming and J lost 6 bases, with 18 bases between them. Germline-derived CDR1 and CDR2 are SQVTM and ANQGSEA. The CDR3 is made up of 15 amino acids.

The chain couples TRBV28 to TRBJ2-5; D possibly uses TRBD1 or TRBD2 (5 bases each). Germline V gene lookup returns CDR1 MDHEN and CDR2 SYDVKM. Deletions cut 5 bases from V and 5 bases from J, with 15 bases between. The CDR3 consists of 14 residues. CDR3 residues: CASSDSDWGETQYF. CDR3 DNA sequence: TGTGCCAGCAGTGATTCGGACTGGGGGGAGACCCAGTACTTC.

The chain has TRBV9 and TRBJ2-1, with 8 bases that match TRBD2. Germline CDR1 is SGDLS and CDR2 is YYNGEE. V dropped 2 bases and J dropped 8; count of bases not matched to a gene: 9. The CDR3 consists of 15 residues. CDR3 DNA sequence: TGTGCCAGCAGCGTGGGGACTAGGAATTCCGATGAGCAGTTCTTC. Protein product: CASSVGTRNSDEQFF.

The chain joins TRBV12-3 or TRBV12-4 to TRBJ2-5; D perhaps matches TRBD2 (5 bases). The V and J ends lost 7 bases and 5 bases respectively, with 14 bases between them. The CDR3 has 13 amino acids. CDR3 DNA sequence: TGTGCCAGCACCTTCCGGGGTTGGGAGACCCAGTACTTC. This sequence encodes CASTFRGWETQYF.

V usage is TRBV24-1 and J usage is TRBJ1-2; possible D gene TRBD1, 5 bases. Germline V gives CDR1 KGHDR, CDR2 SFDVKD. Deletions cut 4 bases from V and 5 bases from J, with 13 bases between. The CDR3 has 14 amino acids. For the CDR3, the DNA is TGTGCCACCAGTGACCGGGGGAGAGGTTATGGCTACACCTTC. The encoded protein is CATSDRGRGYGYTF.

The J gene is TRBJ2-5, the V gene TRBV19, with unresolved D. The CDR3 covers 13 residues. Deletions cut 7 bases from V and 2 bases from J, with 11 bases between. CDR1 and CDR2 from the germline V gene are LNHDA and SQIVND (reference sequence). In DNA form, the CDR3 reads TGTGCCAGTACCCCCGGAGTGCAAGAGACCCAGTACTTC. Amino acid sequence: CASTPGVQETQYF. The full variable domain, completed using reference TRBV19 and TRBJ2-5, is DGGITQSPKYLFRKEGQNVTLSCEQNLNHDAMYWYRQDPGQGLRLIYYSQIVNDFQKGDIAEGYSVSREKKESFPLTVTSAQKNPTAFYLCASTPGVQETQYFGPGTRLLVL.

CDR3 residues: CARGGFRSNQPQHF. As DNA, the CDR3 is TGTGCCAGGGGCGGTTTTCGTAGCAATCAGCCCCAGCATTTT. This chain links TRBV21-1 with TRBJ1-5; the table names TRBD1, a call not compared with the DNA. TRBV21-1 is an annotated pseudogene. CDR3 length equals 14 residues.

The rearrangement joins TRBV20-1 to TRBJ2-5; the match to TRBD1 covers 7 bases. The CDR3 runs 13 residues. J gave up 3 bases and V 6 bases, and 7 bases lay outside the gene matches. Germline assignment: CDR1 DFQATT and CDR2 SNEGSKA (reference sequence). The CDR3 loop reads CSASPGTEETQYF. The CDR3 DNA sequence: TGCAGTGCCAGTCCCGGGACAGAAGAGACCCAGTACTTC.

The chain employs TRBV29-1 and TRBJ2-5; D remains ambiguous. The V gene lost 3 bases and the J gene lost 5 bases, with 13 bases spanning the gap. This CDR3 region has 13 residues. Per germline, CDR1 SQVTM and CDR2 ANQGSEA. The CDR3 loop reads CSVDRTVGETQYF. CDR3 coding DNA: TGCAGCGTTGACAGGACGGTGGGGGAGACCCAGTACTTC. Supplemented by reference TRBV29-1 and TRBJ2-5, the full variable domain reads SAVISQKPSRDICQRGTSLTIQCQVDSQVTMMFWYRQQPGQSLTLIATANQGSEATYESGFVIDKFPISRPNLTFSTLTVSNMSPEDSSIYLCSVDRTVGETQYFGPGTRLLVL.

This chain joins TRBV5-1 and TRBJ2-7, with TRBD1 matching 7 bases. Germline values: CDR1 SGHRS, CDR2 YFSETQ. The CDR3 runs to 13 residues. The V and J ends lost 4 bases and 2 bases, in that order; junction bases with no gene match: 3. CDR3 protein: CASSPGQPYEQYF. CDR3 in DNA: TGCGCCAGCAGCCCGGGACAGCCCTACGAGCAGTACTTC. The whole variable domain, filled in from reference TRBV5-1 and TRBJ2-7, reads KAGVTQTPRYLIKTRGQQVTLSCSPISGHRSVSWYQQTPGQGLQFLFEYFSETQRNKGNFPGRFSGRQFSNSRSEMNVSTLELGDSALYLCASSPGQPYEQYFGPGTRLTVT.

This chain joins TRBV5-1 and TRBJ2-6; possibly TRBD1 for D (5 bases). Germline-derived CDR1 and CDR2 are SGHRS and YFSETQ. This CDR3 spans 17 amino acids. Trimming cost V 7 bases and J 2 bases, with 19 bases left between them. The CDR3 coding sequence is TGCGCCAGCGGTTTAGAATCAGGGCGCACTGGGGCCAACGTCCTGACTTTC. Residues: CASGLESGRTGANVLTF.

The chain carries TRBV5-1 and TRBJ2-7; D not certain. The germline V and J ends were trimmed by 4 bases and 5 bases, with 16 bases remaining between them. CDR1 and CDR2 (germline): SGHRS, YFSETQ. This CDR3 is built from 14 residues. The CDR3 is CASSTRRIGDEQYF. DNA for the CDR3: TGCGCCAGCAGCACGCGTCGGATAGGCGACGAGCAGTACTTC.

CDR3 in amino acids: CASSSKVDGYTF. In nucleotides, the CDR3 is TGTGCCAGCAGTTCCAAGGTGGATGGCTACACCTTC. This chain links TRBV28 with TRBJ1-2; D is unclear. Between the trimmed V and J ends, which lost 4 bases and 6 bases, there was a span of 9 bases. The CDR3 runs 12 residues. CDR1 and CDR2 from the germline V gene are MDHEN and SYDVKM.

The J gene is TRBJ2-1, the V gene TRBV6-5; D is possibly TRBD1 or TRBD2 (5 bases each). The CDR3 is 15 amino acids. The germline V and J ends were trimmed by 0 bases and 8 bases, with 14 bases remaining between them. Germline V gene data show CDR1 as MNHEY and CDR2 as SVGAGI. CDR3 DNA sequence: TGTGCCAGCAGTTACTCAGGGACCACCTTCCATGAGCAGTTCTTC. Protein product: CASSYSGTTFHEQFF.

The CDR3 DNA is TGTGCCAGCAGTTACTCGAGTCCACAGAGCTATGGCTACACCTTC. Residues: CASSYSSPQSYGYTF. The V gene is TRBV6-5, the J gene TRBJ1-2; D is uncertain. The V gene's germline CDR1 is MNHEY and CDR2 SVGAGI. V was shortened by 0 bases and J by 4 bases, with 12 bases between the two germline ends. The CDR3 loop spans 15 amino acids.

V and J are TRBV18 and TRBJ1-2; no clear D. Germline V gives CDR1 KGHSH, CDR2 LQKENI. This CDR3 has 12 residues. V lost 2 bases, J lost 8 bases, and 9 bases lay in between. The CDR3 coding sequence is TGTGCCAGCTCACCAGACTCCGACGGCTACACCTTC. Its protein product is CASSPDSDGYTF. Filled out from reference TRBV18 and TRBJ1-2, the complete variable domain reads NAGVMQNPRHLVRRRGQEARLRCSPMKGHSHVYWYRQLPEEGLKFMVYLQKENIIDESGMPKERFSAEFPKEGPSILRIQQVVRGDSAAYFCASSPDSDGYTFGSGTRLTVV.

In DNA form, the CDR3 reads TGTGCCAGTAATAACCTCAATCAGCCCCAGCATTTT. It encodes CASNNLNQPQHF. The chain recombines TRBV19 with TRBJ1-5; D unresolved. Germline CDR1 is LNHDA and CDR2 is SQIVND (reference sequence). V lost 7 bases, J lost 3 bases, and 7 bases lay in between. CDR3 length equals 12 residues.

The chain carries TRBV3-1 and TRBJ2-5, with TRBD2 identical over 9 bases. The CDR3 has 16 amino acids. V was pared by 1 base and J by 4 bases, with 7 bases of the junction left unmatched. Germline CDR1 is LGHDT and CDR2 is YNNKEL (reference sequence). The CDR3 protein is CASSQGGLAGRETQYF. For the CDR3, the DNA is TGTGCCAGCAGCCAAGGAGGTCTAGCGGGACGAGAGACCCAGTACTTC.

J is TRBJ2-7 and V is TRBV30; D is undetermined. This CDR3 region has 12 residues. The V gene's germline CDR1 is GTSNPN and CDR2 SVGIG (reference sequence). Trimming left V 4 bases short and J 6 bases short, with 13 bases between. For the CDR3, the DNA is TGTGCCTGGAAACCGGACCGGTCCGAGCAGTACTTC. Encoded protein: CAWKPDRSEQYF.